This T cell receptor beta chain was recovered during a study of blood T cell repertoires in COVID-19. Original processing notes: Estimation of nucleated cell counts relied on the amplification of reference gene primers. Measured with immunoSEQ multiplex PCR; TCRdb has only the in-frame clones, and not every one. For V, J and clone size, that table is used; D and trimming come from the DNA. The table shows roughly 200,000 clones, with around 80% occurring only once. The sequencing sample was made of peripheral blood. The sequence derives from an elderly woman with COVID-19, enrolled during active disease.

CDR3 nucleotides: TGTGCCAGCAGCTTAGCTGGGCGGGGATCTAGCAATCAGCCCCAGCATTTT. Residues: CASSLAGRGSSNQPQHF. This chain links TRBV7-9 with TRBJ1-5; no firm D call. This CDR3 spans 17 amino acids. CDR1 is SEHNR, CDR2 FQNEAQ, per germline (reference sequence). V was cut by 0 bases and J by 0 bases, with 12 bases left in between. The variable domain in full, with the rest retrieved from reference TRBV7-9 and TRBJ1-5, is DTGVSQNPRHKITKRGQNVTFRCDPISEHNRLYWYRQTLGQGPEFLTYFQNEAQLEKSRLLSDRFSAERPKGSFSTLEIQRTEQGDSAMYLCASSLAGRGSSNQPQHFGDGTRLSIL.